This entry lists 5 T cell receptor beta chains sequenced from one sample in a study of blood T cells in healthy people across ages. Sample-barcoded 5' priming and a J-beta primer mix drove a second PCR of about 6 to 12 cycles. MiXCR was run by TCRdb on the 5' RACE reads, yielding one entry per CDR3 protein. The sample holds nearly 800,000 distinct CDR3 sequences, about 56% seen once. Sequencing input: blood. All receptors come from a man aged 40-49 years in good health.

This clonotype was seen only once. This rearrangement joins TRBV27 to TRBJ2-1; tentative D call: TRBD2 (6 bases). The ends were cut back, 5 bases at V and 10 bases at J, with 24 bases in the middle. CDR1 is MNHEY, CDR2 SMNVEV, per germline (reference sequence). The CDR3 length is 16 residues. DNA of the CDR3: TGTGCCAGCAGTCCTGGCGCGGGACCCCGCCCCAGGGAGCAGTTCTTC. This gives the protein CASSPGAGPRPREQFF.

The gene calls are TRBV7-8 and TRBJ2-1; 10 bases line up with TRBD2. The CDR3 covers 17 residues. Germline-derived CDR1 and CDR2 are SGHVS and FQNEAQ. V was pared by 3 bases and J by 4 bases, with 9 bases of the junction left unmatched. CDR3 coding DNA: TGTGCCAGCAGCTTCCCGACACGGACTAGCGGTTACAATGAGCAGTTCTTC. Translating it yields CASSFPTRTSGYNEQFF.

This chain connects TRBV7-9 to TRBJ2-7; TRBD2 matches at 10 bases. This CDR3 is 14 amino acids long. The germline CDR1 and CDR2 sequences are SEHNR and FQNEAQ (reference sequence). With V trimmed by 4 bases and J by 2 bases, 2 bases remained unmatched. DNA for the CDR3: TGTGCCAGCAGCTCCCTAGCGGGGGCCTACGAGCAGTACTTC. This codes for CASSSLAGAYEQYF.

This clonotype was picked up a small number of times. The rearrangement links TRBV11-2 to TRBJ2-3; D assignment may be TRBD1 or TRBD2 (5 bases each). The CDR3 loop spans 13 amino acids. From germline, CDR1 is SGHAT and CDR2 FQNNGV. Trimming stripped 5 bases from V and 4 bases from J, with 10 bases between. CDR3 coding DNA: TGTGCCAGCAGCATGGGACGATCAGATACGCAGTATTTT. This sequence encodes CASSMGRSDTQYF.

V usage is TRBV9 and J usage is TRBJ2-7; possibly TRBD1 for D (6 bases). The V end was cut by 3 bases, the J end by 7 bases, with 23 bases between. Per the germline V gene, CDR1 is SGDLS and CDR2 is YYNGEE. This CDR3 is 16 amino acids long. The CDR3 here is CASSATQRSGGSEQYF. Written as DNA, the CDR3 is TGTGCCAGCAGCGCCACACAACGGAGTGGGGGCAGTGAGCAGTACTTC.